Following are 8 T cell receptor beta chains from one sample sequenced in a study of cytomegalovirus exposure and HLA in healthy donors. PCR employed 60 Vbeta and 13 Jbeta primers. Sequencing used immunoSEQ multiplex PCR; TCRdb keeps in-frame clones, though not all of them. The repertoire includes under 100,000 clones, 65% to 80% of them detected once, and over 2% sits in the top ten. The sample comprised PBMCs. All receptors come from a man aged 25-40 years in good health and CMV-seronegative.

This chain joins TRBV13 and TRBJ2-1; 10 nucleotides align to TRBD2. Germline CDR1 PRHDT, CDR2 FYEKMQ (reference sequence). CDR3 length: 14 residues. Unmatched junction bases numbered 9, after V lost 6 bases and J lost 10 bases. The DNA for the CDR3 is TGTGCCAGCAGTCAGGGGCTAGCGGGAGAAGAGCAGTTCTTC. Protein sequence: CASSQGLAGEEQFF.

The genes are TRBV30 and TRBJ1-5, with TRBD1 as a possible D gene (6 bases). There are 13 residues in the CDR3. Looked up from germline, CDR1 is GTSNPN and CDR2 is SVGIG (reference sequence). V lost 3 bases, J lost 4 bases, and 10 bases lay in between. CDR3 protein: CAWSTQGNQPQHF. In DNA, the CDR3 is TGTGCCTGGAGCACCCAGGGGAATCAGCCCCAGCATTTT. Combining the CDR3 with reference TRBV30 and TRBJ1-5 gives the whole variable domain SQTIHQWPATLVQPVGSPLSLECTVEGTSNPNLYWYRQAAGRGLQLLFYSVGIGQISSEVPQNLSASRPQDRQFILSSKKLLLSDSGFYLCAWSTQGNQPQHFGDGTRLSIL.

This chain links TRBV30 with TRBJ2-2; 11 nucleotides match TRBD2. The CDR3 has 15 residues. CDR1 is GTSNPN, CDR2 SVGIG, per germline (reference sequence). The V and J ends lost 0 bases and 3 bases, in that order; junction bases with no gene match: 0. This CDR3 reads CAWSVLAGDTGELFF. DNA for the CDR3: TGTGCCTGGAGTGTACTAGCGGGAGACACCGGGGAGCTGTTTTTT.

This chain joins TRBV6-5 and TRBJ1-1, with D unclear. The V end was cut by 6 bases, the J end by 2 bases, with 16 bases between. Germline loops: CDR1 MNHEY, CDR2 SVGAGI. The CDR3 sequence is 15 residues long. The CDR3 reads CASSPIGGPNTEAFF. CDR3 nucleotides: TGTGCCAGCAGCCCAATCGGAGGGCCCAACACTGAAGCTTTCTTT.

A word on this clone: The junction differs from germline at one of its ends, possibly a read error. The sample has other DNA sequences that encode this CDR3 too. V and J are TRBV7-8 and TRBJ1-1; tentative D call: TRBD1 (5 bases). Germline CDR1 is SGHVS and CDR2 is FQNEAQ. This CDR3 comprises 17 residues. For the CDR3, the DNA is TGTGCCAGCACCCCGGACCTAGGGGCATTATTGAACACTGAAGCTTTCTTC. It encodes CASTPDLGALLNTEAFF.

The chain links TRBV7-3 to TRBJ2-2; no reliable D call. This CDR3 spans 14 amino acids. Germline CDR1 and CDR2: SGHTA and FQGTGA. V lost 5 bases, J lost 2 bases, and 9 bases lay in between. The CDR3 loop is CASSVNSNTGELFF. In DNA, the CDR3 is TGTGCCAGCAGCGTCAACAGTAACACCGGGGAGCTGTTTTTT.

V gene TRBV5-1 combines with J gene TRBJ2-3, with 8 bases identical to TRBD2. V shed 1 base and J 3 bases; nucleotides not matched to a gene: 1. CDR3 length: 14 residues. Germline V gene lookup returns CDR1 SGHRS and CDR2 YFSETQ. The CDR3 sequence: CASSLTSGTDTQYF. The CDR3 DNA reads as TGCGCCAGCAGCTTGACTAGCGGAACAGATACGCAGTATTTT.

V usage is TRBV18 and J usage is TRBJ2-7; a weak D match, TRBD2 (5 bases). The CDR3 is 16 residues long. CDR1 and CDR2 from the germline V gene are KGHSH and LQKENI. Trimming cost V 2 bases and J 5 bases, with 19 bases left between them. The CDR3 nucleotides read TGTGCCAGCTCACCAAATGACCGGGGTGGAGACCACGAGCAGTACTTC. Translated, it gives CASSPNDRGGDHEQYF.